A single sample is the source of the 14 T cell receptor beta chains below, sequenced in a study of shared clonotypes between healthy human individuals. Profiling relied on immunoSEQ multiplex PCR, and the TCRdb table lists in-frame clones only, not all of them. The sample lists about 2.4 million clones; over 85% were seen once. Source material: naive CD4+ T cells from PBMCs. Subset noted: CD45RA+ positively selected. The origin of the receptors is a man aged 18 to 30 in good health. Some clones in this sample may be carry-over from other donors' samples.

The chain has TRBV7-3 and TRBJ2-5, with TRBD1 matching over 8 bases. Germline lookup yields CDR1 SGHTA and CDR2 FQGTGA. The CDR3 totals 15 residues. Unmatched junction bases numbered 6, after V lost 4 bases and J lost 2 bases. DNA for the CDR3: TGTGCCAGCAGCTACGACAGGGGTGGACAAGAGACCCAGTACTTC. Translated: CASSYDRGGQETQYF.

This chain uses TRBV6-1 with TRBJ1-3; D unresolved. The CDR3 is 15 residues long. V was trimmed by 3 bases and J by 1 base, leaving 10 bases between them. Germline CDR1 is MNHNS and CDR2 is SASEGT. The CDR3 spells CASSDPQESGNTIYF. In DNA, the CDR3 is TGTGCCAGCAGTGACCCTCAGGAATCTGGAAACACCATATATTTT.

A single count supports this clone. This sequence joins TRBV28 and TRBJ1-1; 7 bases are shared with TRBD1. The CDR3 contains 15 residues. Losses at the gene ends were 5 bases for V and 4 bases for J; bases not matched to a gene: 10. The germline CDR1 and CDR2 sequences are MDHEN and SYDVKM. CDR3 residues: CASSPAGTAGTEAFF. The CDR3 region has the DNA TGTGCCAGCAGTCCCGCCGGGACAGCGGGCACTGAAGCTTTCTTT.

A word on this clone: Additional DNA sequences in this sample encode the identical CDR3. The V and J genes are TRBV18 and TRBJ1-5; TRBD1 matches 7 bases. V dropped 6 bases and J dropped 2; count of bases not matched to a gene: 4. Germline V gene sequence: CDR1 KGHSH, CDR2 LQKENI. The CDR3 runs to 14 residues. CDR3 protein: CASSRQGGNQPQHF. In DNA form, the CDR3 reads TGTGCCAGCTCTCGACAGGGTGGCAATCAGCCCCAGCATTTT. Full variable domain (missing parts from reference TRBV18 and TRBJ1-5): NAGVMQNPRHLVRRRGQEARLRCSPMKGHSHVYWYRQLPEEGLKFMVYLQKENIIDESGMPKERFSAEFPKEGPSILRIQQVVRGDSAAYFCASSRQGGNQPQHFGDGTRLSIL.

This clone was recorded once. V gene TRBV15 combines with J gene TRBJ2-1, with D maybe TRBD2 (5 bases). From germline, CDR1 is LNHNV and CDR2 YYDKDF (reference sequence). The V gene lost 0 bases and the J gene lost 8 bases, with 14 bases spanning the gap. The CDR3 has 15 amino acids. This CDR3 is CATSRDRGASYEQFF. The CDR3 DNA sequence: TGTGCCACCAGCAGAGATCGGGGTGCTTCTTATGAGCAGTTCTTC.

The DNA for the CDR3 is TGCGCCAGCAGCGAGGCTCCGGGACTAGCGGGGTACGAGCAGTACTTC. Translated: CASSEAPGLAGYEQYF. The chain has TRBV5-1 and TRBJ2-7; 13 bases are shared with TRBD2. CDR1 and CDR2 (germline): SGHRS, YFSETQ. This CDR3 comprises 16 residues. V gave up 4 bases and J gave up 4 bases; unmatched junction bases: 8.

This sequence joins TRBV20-1 and TRBJ1-2; D is perhaps TRBD1 (5 bases). The V end was cut by 2 bases, the J end by 12 bases, with 10 bases between. The CDR3 covers 10 residues. Germline assignment: CDR1 DFQATT and CDR2 SNEGSKA (reference sequence). The CDR3 region is CSARPRVDTF. The CDR3 DNA is TGCAGTGCTAGACCCAGGGTCGACACCTTC.

The genes are TRBV15 and TRBJ2-7, with D perhaps TRBD2 (6 bases). V was trimmed by 0 bases and J by 5 bases, leaving 17 bases between them. The CDR3 is made up of 16 amino acids. CDR1 and CDR2 (germline): LNHNV, YYDKDF (reference sequence). The CDR3 here is CATSRERTGGVDEQYF. CDR3 nucleotides: TGTGCCACCAGCAGAGAGCGTACCGGCGGGGTTGACGAGCAGTACTTC.

The gene calls are TRBV5-1 and TRBJ2-5, with 9 nucleotides matching TRBD2. The CDR3 loop spans 15 amino acids. Germline CDR1 SGHRS, CDR2 YFSETQ. With V trimmed by 3 bases and J by 4 bases, 7 bases remained unmatched. The CDR3 region is CASSSESLAGETQYF. The DNA for the CDR3 is TGCGCCAGCAGCTCGGAATCACTAGCGGGAGAGACCCAGTACTTC.

CDR3 amino acids: CASSFSGTPVYF. The CDR3 bases are TGTGCCAGCAGCTTTTCCGGGACACCGGTCTACTTC. This sequence joins TRBV7-2 and TRBJ2-4, with D possibly TRBD1 on 6 matching bases. Germline-derived CDR1 and CDR2 are SGHTA and FQGNSA. The V end was cut by 3 bases, the J end by 16 bases, with 16 bases between. The CDR3 length is 12 residues.

This chain's CDR3 is CASSLVGSGNYEQYF. The CDR3 bases are TGTGCCAGCAGCTTAGTGGGTAGCGGGAACTACGAGCAGTACTTC. The chain recombines TRBV7-2 with TRBJ2-7; TRBD2 matches 8 bases. CDR1 is SGHTA and CDR2 is FQGNSA in the germline V gene. The V and J ends lost 1 base and 3 bases, in that order; junction bases with no gene match: 5. The CDR3 is 15 residues long.

The chain carries TRBV6-6 and TRBJ1-5; 11 positions agree with TRBD1. Trimming removed 6 bases from V and 4 bases from J; junction bases left unmatched: 5. CDR3 size: 15 residues. The V gene's germline CDR1 is MNHNY and CDR2 SVGAGI (reference sequence). CDR3 protein: CASRDRGHRNQPQHF. The CDR3 DNA reads TGTGCCAGCAGGGACAGGGGGCATCGAAATCAGCCCCAGCATTTT.

V usage is TRBV6-5 and J usage is TRBJ2-1, with D perhaps TRBD1 (6 bases). The length of the CDR3 is 15 residues. V was pared by 5 bases and J by 3 bases, with 14 bases between. In germline, CDR1 is MNHEY, CDR2 SVGAGI. The CDR3 sequence is CASSRQGIVYNEQFF. The CDR3 nucleotides are TGTGCCAGCAGTCGTCAGGGGATAGTCTACAATGAGCAGTTCTTC.

The chain combines TRBV4-1 with TRBJ2-5, with D unresolved. Germline CDR1 MGHRA, CDR2 YSYEKL. This CDR3 spans 15 amino acids. V was shortened by 0 bases and J by 5 bases, with 13 bases between the two germline ends. The CDR3 spells CASSQEIFRVETQYF. As DNA, the CDR3 is TGCGCCAGCAGCCAAGAAATCTTTCGGGTGGAGACCCAGTACTTC.